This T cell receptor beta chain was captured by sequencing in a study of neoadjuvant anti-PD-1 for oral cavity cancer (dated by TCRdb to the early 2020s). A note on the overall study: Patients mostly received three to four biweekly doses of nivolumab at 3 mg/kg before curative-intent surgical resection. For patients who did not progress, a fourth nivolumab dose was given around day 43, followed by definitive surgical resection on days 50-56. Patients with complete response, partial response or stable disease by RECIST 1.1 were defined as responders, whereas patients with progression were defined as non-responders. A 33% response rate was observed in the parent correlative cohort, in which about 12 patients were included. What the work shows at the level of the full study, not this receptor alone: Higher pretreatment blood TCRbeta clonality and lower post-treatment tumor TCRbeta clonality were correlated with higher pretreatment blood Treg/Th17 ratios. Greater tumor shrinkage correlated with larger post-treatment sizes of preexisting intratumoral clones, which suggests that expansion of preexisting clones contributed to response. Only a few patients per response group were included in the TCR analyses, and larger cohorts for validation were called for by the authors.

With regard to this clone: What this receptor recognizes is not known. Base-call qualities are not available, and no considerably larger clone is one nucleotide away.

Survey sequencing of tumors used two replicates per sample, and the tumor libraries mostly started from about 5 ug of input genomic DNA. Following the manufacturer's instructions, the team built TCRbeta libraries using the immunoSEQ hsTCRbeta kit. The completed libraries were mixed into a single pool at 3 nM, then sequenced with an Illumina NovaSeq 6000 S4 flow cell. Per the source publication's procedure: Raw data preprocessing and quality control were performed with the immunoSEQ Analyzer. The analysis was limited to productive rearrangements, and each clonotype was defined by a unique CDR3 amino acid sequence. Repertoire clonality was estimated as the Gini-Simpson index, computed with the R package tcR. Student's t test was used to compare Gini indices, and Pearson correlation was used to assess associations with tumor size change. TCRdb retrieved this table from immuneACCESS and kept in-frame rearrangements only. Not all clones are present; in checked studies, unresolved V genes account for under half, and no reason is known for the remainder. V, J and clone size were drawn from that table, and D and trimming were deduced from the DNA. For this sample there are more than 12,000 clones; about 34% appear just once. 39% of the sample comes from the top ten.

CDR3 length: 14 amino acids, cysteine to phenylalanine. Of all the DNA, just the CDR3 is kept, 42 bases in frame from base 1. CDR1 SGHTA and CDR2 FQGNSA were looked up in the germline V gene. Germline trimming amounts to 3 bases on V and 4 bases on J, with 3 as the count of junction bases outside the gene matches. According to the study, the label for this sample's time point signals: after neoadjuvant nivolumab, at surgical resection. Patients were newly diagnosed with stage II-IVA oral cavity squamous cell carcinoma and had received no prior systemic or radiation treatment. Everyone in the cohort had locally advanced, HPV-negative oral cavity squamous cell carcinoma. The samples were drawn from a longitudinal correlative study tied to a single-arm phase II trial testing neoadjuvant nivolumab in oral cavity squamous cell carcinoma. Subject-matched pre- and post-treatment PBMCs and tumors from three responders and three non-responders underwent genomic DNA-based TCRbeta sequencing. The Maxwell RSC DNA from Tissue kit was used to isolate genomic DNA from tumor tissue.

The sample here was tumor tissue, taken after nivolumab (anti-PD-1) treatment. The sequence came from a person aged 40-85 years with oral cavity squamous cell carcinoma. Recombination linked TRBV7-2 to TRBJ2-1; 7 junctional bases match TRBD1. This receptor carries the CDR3 CASSFGTEYNEQFF. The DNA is TGTGCCAGCAGCTTCGGGACAGAGTACAATGAGCAGTTCTTC. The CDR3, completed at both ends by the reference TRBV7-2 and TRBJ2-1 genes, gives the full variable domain GAGVSQSPSNKVTEKGKDVELRCDPISGHTALYWYRQSLGQGLEFLIYFQGNSAPDKSGLPSDRFSAERTGGSVSTLTIQRTQQEDSAVYLCASSFGTEYNEQFFGPGTRLTVL.